The 5 T cell receptor beta chains in this list originate from one sample, sequenced in a study of immune cell composition in non-small cell lung cancer. Produced via immunoSEQ multiplex PCR; TCRdb's table is partial and in-frame only. This table holds several thousand clones, 70% to 80% found once. Normal lung sampling was at least 3 cm from the tumour, as distant as possible. Sequenced input: non-adjacent lung tissue. The origin of the receptors is a human donor with non-small cell lung cancer.

The V and J genes are TRBV11-3 and TRBJ2-1; D is possibly TRBD1 (6 bases). Per the germline V gene, CDR1 is SGHNT and CDR2 is YENEEA. The V and J ends lost 5 bases and 1 base respectively, with 12 bases between them. The CDR3 sequence is 15 residues long. CDR3: CASSTEQGSYNEQFF. Here the CDR3 DNA reads TGTGCCAGCAGCACTGAACAGGGTTCCTACAATGAGCAGTTCTTC.

This sequence joins TRBV25-1 and TRBJ1-1; D call uncertain. CDR3 length equals 11 residues. Germline V gene sequence: CDR1 MGHDK, CDR2 SYGVNS. The ends were cut back, 3 bases at V and 7 bases at J, with 6 bases in the middle. CDR3 residues: CASSEEFEAFF. The CDR3 bases are TGTGCCAGCAGTGAGGAGTTTGAAGCTTTCTTT.

V is TRBV4-1 and J is TRBJ2-5; TRBD2 aligns across 11 bases. CDR1 and CDR2 (germline): MGHRA, YSYEKL. The CDR3 length is 17 residues. The J segment lost 1 base and the V segment lost 1 base, leaving 5 bases of the junction unmatched. The CDR3 DNA is TGCGCCAGCAGCCAAGGAGGGGGACTAGCGGTCCAAGAGACCCAGTACTTC. Protein product: CASSQGGGLAVQETQYF.

The rearrangement uses TRBV11-2 and TRBJ2-7; D gene unclear. The CDR3 length is 14 residues. V was clipped by 1 base and J by 3 bases, with 10 bases between them. The germline V gene has CDR1 SGHAT and CDR2 FQNNGV. DNA for the CDR3: TGTGCCAGCAGCTTAGGAGGTAGCAACTACGAGCAGTACTTC. As protein: CASSLGGSNYEQYF.

This clone was seen more than once but under ten times. The chain carries TRBV6-5 and TRBJ2-4, with D perhaps matching TRBD1 (5 bases). CDR3 length: 13 amino acids. The ends were cut back, 0 bases at V and 6 bases at J, with 6 bases in the middle. Germline assignment: CDR1 MNHEY and CDR2 SVGAGI. The CDR3 sequence is CASSYSQGNIQYF. DNA of the CDR3: TGTGCCAGCAGTTACTCCCAGGGAAACATTCAGTACTTC.